This is a list of T cell receptor beta chains from one sample in a study of shared clonotypes between healthy human individuals. Assay: immunoSEQ multiplex PCR; the TCRdb copy retains only in-frame clones and omits some. The table records millions of clones, over 85% of them present only once. Sequencing was performed on naive CD4+ T cells from PBMCs. These receptor sequences come from a man younger than 35 in good health. Some clones in this sample may be carry-over from other donors' samples. CDR3s include the opening cysteine and the closing phenylalanine or tryptophan. Each record gives: clone size, D gene, V gene, J gene, CDR3 DNA, CDR3 protein. The D gene is left open where the match is weak. Not all rows give a size; the values are once, few, many and, for expanded clones, a class.

-	-	TRBV29-1	TRBJ2-3	TGCAGCGTTGAAGATTCCCGGCGGAGGTGGGATACGCAGTATTTT	CSVEDSRRRWDTQYF
-	TRBD1	TRBV10-1	TRBJ2-3	TGCGCCAGCAGTGAGTCGGACAGGGCGGGGACAGATACGCAGTATTTT	CASSESDRAGTDTQYF
-	-	TRBV5-4	TRBJ1-4	TGTGCCAGCGGGTGGGGGGCGAATAATGAAAAACTGTTTTTT	CASGWGANNEKLFF
-	-	TRBV7-3	TRBJ2-2	TGTGCCAGCAGCTCCAGAGGGCGCACCGGGGAGCTGTTTTTT	CASSSRGRTGELFF
-	-	TRBV5-1	TRBJ1-2	TGCGCCAGCAGCTTAACAGGGAGGGACTATGGCTACACCTTC	CASSLTGRDYGYTF
once	TRBD1	TRBV11-3	TRBJ2-5	TGTGCCAGCAGTTTTCGGCCGACAGGGTTGGAGACCCAGTACTTC	CASSFRPTGLETQYF
-	-	TRBV4-2	TRBJ2-4	TGTGCCAGCAGCCAAGTCCCAGGACTCGCCGCAGCCAAAAACATTCAGTACTTC	CASSQVPGLAAAKNIQYF
-	-	TRBV6-6	TRBJ2-3	TGTGCCAGCAGTTACTCCGGGCGCACAGATACGCAGTATTTT	CASSYSGRTDTQYF
-	-	TRBV2	TRBJ2-7	TGTGCCAGCAGTGAAGACATCTACTACGAGCAGTACTTC	CASSEDIYYEQYF
-	TRBD2	TRBV2	TRBJ2-5	TGTGCCAGCAGTGAAGGTACCGGGGGGGAGACCCAGTACTTC	CASSEGTGGETQYF
-	TRBD2	TRBV28	TRBJ2-7	TGTGCCAGCAGTCAGGCTGGACTAGATTCCTACGAGCAGTACTTC	CASSQAGLDSYEQYF
-	-	TRBV18	TRBJ2-2	TGTGCCAGCTCAACCGACTGGGACGGGACCGGGGAGCTGTTTTTT	CASSTDWDGTGELFF
-	-	TRBV7-3	TRBJ2-2	TGTGCCAGCAGCTTAATGGCCATTGCCGGGGAGCTGTTTTTT	CASSLMAIAGELFF
-	-	TRBV5-1	TRBJ2-1	TGCGCCAGCAGCCCACCCCCAGGGGCGAGCTCCTACAATGAGCAGTTCTTC	CASSPPPGASSYNEQFF
few	-	TRBV10-3	TRBJ1-1	TGTGCCATCAGCACCGGACGGGACACTGAAGCTTTCTTT	CAISTGRDTEAFF
few	-	TRBV30	TRBJ1-6	TGTGCCTGGAGCCCAGGGAATTCACCCCTCCACTTT	CAWSPGNSPLHF
-	TRBD1	TRBV7-3	TRBJ1-1	TGTGCCAGCAGCTCCGTGGGGACAGAGAGCCGGGGGACTGAAGCTTTCTTT	CASSSVGTESRGTEAFF
-	-	TRBV9	TRBJ2-3	TGTGCCAGCAGCGGCGGCACAGCCTTCAGCACAGATACGCAGTATTTT	CASSGGTAFSTDTQYF
-	-	TRBV6-4	TRBJ2-5	TGTGCCAGCAGTGACTCTTGGGGACGAGGGGAAGAGACCCAGTACTTC	CASSDSWGRGEETQYF
-	TRBD2	TRBV29-1	TRBJ2-1	TGCAGCGTTGCACCGGGACTAGCGATTTGGGAGCAGTTCTTC	CSVAPGLAIWEQFF
-	-	TRBV5-5	TRBJ2-7	TGTGCCAGCAGCCCTACCGGGGGCGCATTGAAGAACGAGCAGTACTTC	CASSPTGGALKNEQYF
-	-	TRBV5-6	TRBJ2-3	TGTGCCAGCAGCTTACAGGCGGGACTTTTTACTAGCACAGATACGCAGTATTTT	CASSLQAGLFTSTDTQYF
-	-	TRBV6-1	TRBJ1-2	TGTGCCAGCAGTCCCCCTATAAACTATGGCTACACCTTC	CASSPPINYGYTF
-	-	TRBV6-6	TRBJ1-1	TGTGCCAGCAGCACCGACGGGAACACTGAAGCTTTCTTT	CASSTDGNTEAFF
-	-	TRBV2	TRBJ2-5	TGTGCCAGTACTAGCCGGGAGACCCAGTACTTC	CASTSRETQYF
-	-	TRBV7-9	TRBJ2-7	TGTGCCAGCAGCTCGCGGGGGCTCTCCTACGAGCAGTACTTC	CASSSRGLSYEQYF
once	-	TRBV7-2	TRBJ1-5	TGTGCCAGCAGCTTAAAGACAGGTCCAGGCAATCAGCCCCAGCATTTT	CASSLKTGPGNQPQHF
-	-	TRBV7-8	TRBJ1-5	TGTGCCAGCAGCTTAGGGGGGTCCGGTCAGCCCCAGCATTTT	CASSLGGSGQPQHF
-	-	TRBV4-3	TRBJ2-7	TGCGCCAGCAGCATAGAGACAGGAGACAACTACGAGCAGTACTTC	CASSIETGDNYEQYF
-	TRBD1	TRBV5-1	TRBJ2-7	TGCGCCAGCAGCACTGGACAGGGGCAGACCTACGAGCAGTACTTC	CASSTGQGQTYEQYF
-	TRBD1	TRBV25-1	TRBJ1-5	TGTGCCAGCAGAGGACAGGGGGAAAATCAGCCCCAGCATTTT	CASRGQGENQPQHF
-	-	TRBV7-3	TRBJ2-3	TGTGCCAGCAGCCCCGGGATCTCCACAGATACGCAGTATTTT	CASSPGISTDTQYF
once	-	TRBV11-2	TRBJ2-3	TGTGCCAGCAGCTACAGGACCTATACGCAGTATTTT	CASSYRTYTQYF
-	TRBD2	TRBV4-1	TRBJ2-5	TGCGCCAGCAGCCAAGCTAAAGGGACTAGCGGGTACCAAGAGACCCAGTACTTC	CASSQAKGTSGYQETQYF
-	TRBD2	TRBV14	TRBJ2-5	TGTGCCAGCAGCCGTGGGACTAGCGGGGCGATCCAAGAGACCCAGTACTTC	CASSRGTSGAIQETQYF
-	TRBD1	TRBV28	TRBJ1-5	TGTGCCAGCAGTCCACAGGGGTCGGTTCAGCCCCAGCATTTT	CASSPQGSVQPQHF
-	-	TRBV28	TRBJ1-5	TGTGCCAGCAGGCAGGGCGGGCAGCCCCAGCATTTT	CASRQGGQPQHF
-	-	TRBV5-1	TRBJ1-1	TGCGCCAGCAGCTTCGAGGACAACCTGGCAGCTTTCTTT	CASSFEDNLAAFF
-	-	TRBV29-1	TRBJ2-4	TGCAGCGTAAGCACAGGGTTCGCCAAAAACATTCAGTACTTC	CSVSTGFAKNIQYF
-	-	TRBV5-1	TRBJ2-1	TGCGCCAGCAGCTTGGCAACTAGCTCCTACTACAATGAGCAGTTCTTC	CASSLATSSYYNEQFF
-	TRBD1	TRBV5-6	TRBJ2-7	TGTGCCAGCAGCCCCCGACAGGGTTATTACCACGAGCAGTACTTC	CASSPRQGYYHEQYF
-	-	TRBV7-9	TRBJ2-1	TGTGCCAGCAGCTCCCGACCTACCTCCCTCGTTAAGGGAAGTGAGCAGTTCTTC	CASSSRPTSLVKGSEQFF
-	-	TRBV18	TRBJ2-1	TGTGCCAGCTCACCACCGGGCAGGACCGCCTACAATGAGCAGTTCTTC	CASSPPGRTAYNEQFF
-	-	TRBV6-1	TRBJ1-1	TGTGCCAGCAGTGAAGTTTCAGGCACTGAAGCTTTCTTT	CASSEVSGTEAFF